A selection of T cell receptor beta chains follows, all from one sample in a study of blood T cell repertoires in COVID-19. Assay used: immunoSEQ multiplex PCR; TCRdb lists only in-frame clones, some missing. The sample comprises about 220,000 clones, approximately 78% of which are singletons, and approximately 8.4% rests with the top ten. Sample: peripheral blood. All receptors derive from an elderly woman with COVID-19, enrolled during active disease. The CDR3 runs from the conserved cysteine through the conserved F or W. The D gene is left open where the match is weak. Clone size is not always given. Where it is, it says once, few, many or a class for expanded clones.

d_call	clone_size	v_call	j_call	cdr3_aa	cdr3_nt
TRBD1	NA	TRBV6-5	TRBJ1-1	CASSSPRQGTNTEAFF	TGTGCCAGCAGTTCCCCTCGACAGGGGACTAACACTGAAGCTTTCTTT
TRBD2	NA	TRBV30	TRBJ2-5	CAWSVTTGGATQYF	TGTGCCTGGAGTGTAACCACGGGAGGTGCGACCCAGTACTTC
NA	NA	TRBV10-1	TRBJ2-1	CASSFETAGPGYEQFF	TGCGCCAGCAGTTTCGAAACAGCGGGCCCCGGCTATGAGCAGTTCTTC
NA	NA	TRBV6-4	TRBJ1-5	CASSAGVNGQGFNQPQHF	TGTGCCAGCAGTGCTGGGGTTAATGGGCAGGGTTTTAATCAGCCCCAGCATTTT
TRBD1	few	TRBV11-2	TRBJ1-4	CASSPDRGNEKLFF	TGTGCCAGCAGCCCGGACAGGGGAAATGAAAAACTGTTTTTT
NA	NA	TRBV25-1	TRBJ2-7	CASSGRGGSYEQYF	TGTGCCAGCAGTGGTAGGGGGGGCTCCTACGAGCAGTACTTC
TRBD1	NA	TRBV2	TRBJ2-7	CASSVNRGPTYEQYF	TGTGCCAGCAGTGTAAACAGGGGCCCGACCTACGAGCAGTACTTC
NA	NA	TRBV19	TRBJ1-1	CASKGKRLGDTDTEAFF	TGTGCCAGTAAAGGCAAGAGGTTAGGGGACACAGACACTGAAGCTTTCTTT
NA	once	TRBV11-1	TRBJ2-3	CASSFRRGFTDTQYF	TGTGCCAGCAGCTTCCGGAGAGGCTTTACAGATACGCAGTATTTT
NA	NA	TRBV6-5	TRBJ1-1	CASSTDWRAEAFF	TGTGCCAGCAGCACAGACTGGAGGGCTGAAGCTTTCTTT
TRBD1	NA	TRBV20-1	TRBJ1-6	CSAIEDRGAPLHF	TGCAGTGCTATTGAAGACAGGGGTGCACCCCTCCACTTT
NA	NA	TRBV27	TRBJ1-1	CASSITGQNTEAFF	TGTGCCAGCAGTATCACAGGGCAGAACACTGAAGCTTTCTTT
TRBD1	NA	TRBV5-4	TRBJ2-5	CASSFGTDQETQYF	TGTGCCAGCAGCTTTGGGACAGACCAAGAGACCCAGTACTTC
NA	NA	TRBV9	TRBJ2-7	CASSLDRRGYEQYF	TGTGCCAGCAGCTTGGACCGCCGCGGGTACGAGCAGTACTTC
NA	NA	TRBV18	TRBJ1-5	CASSFGAGDQPQHF	TGTGCCAGCTCATTTGGAGCGGGAGATCAGCCCCAGCATTTT
NA	once	TRBV28	TRBJ1-4	CASSFQGWKLFF	TGTGCCAGCAGTTTCCAGGGGTGGAAACTGTTTTTT
NA	NA	TRBV7-9	TRBJ2-2	CASSLGDFTGELFF	TGTGCCAGCAGCTTAGGGGACTTCACCGGGGAGCTGTTTTTT
TRBD1	NA	TRBV18	TRBJ1-5	CASSPLGQEGGQPQHF	TGTGCCAGCTCACCCCTCGGACAGGAAGGAGGTCAGCCCCAGCATTTT
TRBD1	NA	TRBV6-1	TRBJ2-7	CASSEGSTWTGEQYF	TGTGCCAGCAGTGAAGGGTCGACTTGGACAGGAGAGCAGTACTTC
NA	NA	TRBV3-1/TRBV3-2	TRBJ1-1	CASSPLTGYEAFF	TGTGCCAGCAGCCCTCTCACAGGGTACGAAGCTTTCTTT
TRBD1	NA	TRBV30	TRBJ1-1	CAWSLGQGVGTEAFF	TGTGCCTGGAGCCTAGGACAGGGCGTGGGCACTGAAGCTTTCTTT
NA	NA	TRBV11-2	TRBJ2-3	CASSLEGGSKGTQYF	TGTGCCAGCAGCTTAGAAGGTGGGAGTAAAGGGACGCAGTATTTT
NA	NA	TRBV14	TRBJ1-5	CASSQLGDFQYNQPQHF	TGTGCCAGCAGCCAACTGGGGGACTTTCAGTACAATCAGCCCCAGCATTTT
NA	NA	TRBV10-3	TRBJ2-5	CAIRQDAETQYF	TGTGCCATCAGACAGGATGCGGAGACCCAGTACTTC
NA	NA	TRBV30	TRBJ1-2	CAWDKYIIGYTF	TGTGCCTGGGATAAATATATTATTGGCTACACCTTC
NA	once	TRBV6-5	TRBJ1-6	CASSHRDINSPLHF	TGTGCCAGCAGTCACCGGGACATCAATTCACCCCTCCACTTT
NA	NA	TRBV5-8	TRBJ1-5	CASSFGTHSNQPQHF	TGTGCCAGCAGCTTCGGGACACATAGCAATCAGCCCCAGCATTTT